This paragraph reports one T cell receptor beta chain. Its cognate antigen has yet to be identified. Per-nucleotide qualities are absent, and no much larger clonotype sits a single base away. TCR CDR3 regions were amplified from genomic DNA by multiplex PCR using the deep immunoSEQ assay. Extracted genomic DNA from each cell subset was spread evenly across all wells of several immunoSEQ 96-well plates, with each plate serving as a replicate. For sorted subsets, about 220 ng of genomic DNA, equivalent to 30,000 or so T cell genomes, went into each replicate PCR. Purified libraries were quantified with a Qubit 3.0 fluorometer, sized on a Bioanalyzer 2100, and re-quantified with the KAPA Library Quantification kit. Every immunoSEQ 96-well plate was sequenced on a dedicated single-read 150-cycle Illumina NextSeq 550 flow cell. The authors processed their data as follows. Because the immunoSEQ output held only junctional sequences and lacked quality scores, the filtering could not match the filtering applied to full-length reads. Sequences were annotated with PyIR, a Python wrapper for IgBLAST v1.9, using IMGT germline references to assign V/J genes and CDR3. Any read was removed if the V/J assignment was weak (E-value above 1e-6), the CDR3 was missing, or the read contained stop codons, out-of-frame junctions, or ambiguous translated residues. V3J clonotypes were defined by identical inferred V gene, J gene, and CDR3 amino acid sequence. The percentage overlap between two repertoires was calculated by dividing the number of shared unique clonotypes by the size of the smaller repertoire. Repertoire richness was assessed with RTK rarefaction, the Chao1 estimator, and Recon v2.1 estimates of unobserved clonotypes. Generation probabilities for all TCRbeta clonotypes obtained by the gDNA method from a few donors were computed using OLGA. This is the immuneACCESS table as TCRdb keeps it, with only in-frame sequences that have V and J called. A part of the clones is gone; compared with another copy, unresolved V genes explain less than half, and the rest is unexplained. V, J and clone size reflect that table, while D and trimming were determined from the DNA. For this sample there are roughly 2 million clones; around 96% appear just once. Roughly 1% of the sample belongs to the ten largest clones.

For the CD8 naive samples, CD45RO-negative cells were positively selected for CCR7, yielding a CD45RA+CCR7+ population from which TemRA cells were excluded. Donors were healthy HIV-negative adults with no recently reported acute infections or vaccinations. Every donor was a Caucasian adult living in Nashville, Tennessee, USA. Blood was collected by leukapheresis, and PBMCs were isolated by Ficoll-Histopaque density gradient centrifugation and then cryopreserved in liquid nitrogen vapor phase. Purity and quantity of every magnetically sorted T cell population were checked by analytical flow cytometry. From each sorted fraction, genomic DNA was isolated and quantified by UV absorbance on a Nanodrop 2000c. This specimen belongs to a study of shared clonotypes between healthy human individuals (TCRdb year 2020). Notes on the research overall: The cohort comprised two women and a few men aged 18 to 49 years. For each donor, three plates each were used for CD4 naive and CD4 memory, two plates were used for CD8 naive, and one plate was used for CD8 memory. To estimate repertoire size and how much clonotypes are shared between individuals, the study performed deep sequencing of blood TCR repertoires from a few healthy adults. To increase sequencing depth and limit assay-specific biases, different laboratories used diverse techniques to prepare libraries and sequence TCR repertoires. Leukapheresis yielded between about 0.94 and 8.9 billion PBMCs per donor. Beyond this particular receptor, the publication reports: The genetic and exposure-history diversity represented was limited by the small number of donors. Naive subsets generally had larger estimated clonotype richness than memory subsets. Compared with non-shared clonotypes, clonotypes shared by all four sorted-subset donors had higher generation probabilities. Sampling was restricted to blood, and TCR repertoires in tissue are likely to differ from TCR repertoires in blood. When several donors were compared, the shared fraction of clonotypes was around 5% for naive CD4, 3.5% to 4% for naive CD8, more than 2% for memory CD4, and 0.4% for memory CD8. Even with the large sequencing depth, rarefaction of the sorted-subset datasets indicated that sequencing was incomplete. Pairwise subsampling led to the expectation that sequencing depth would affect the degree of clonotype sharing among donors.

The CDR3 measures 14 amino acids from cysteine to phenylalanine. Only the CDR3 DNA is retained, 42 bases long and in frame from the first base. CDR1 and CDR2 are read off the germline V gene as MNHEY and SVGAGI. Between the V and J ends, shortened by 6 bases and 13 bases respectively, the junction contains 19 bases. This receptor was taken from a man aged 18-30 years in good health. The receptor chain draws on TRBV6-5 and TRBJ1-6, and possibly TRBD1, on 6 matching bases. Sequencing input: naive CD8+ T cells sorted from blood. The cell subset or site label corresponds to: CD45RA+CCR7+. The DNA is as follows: TGTGCCAGCAGCCAGGGACAACACGGTTGGCCCCTCCACTTT. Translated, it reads CASSQGQHGWPLHF.